This entry describes one T cell receptor (beta chain). Its specificity is unknown. This sample stems from a study of siplizumab effects on memory and regulatory T cells. About 10^5 TCR templates were assayed per sample. The data were produced by immunoSEQ multiplex PCR, yet TCRdb's version contains in-frame clones alone and is incomplete. This sample has more than 75,000 clones, with 93% found just once. Study findings and constraints: For siplizumab cultures, the suppressive function of their proliferating Tregs was not confirmed. The naive T cell population seemed more diverse than memory cells and seemed a major contributor to the alloresponse. Naive or memory phenotype assignment was not possible for roughly 75-96% of proliferating CD4+ or CD8+ clones.

The CDR3 is 13 amino acids. Trimming took off 3 bases at V and 5 bases at J, with 10 bases between the two ends. CDR1 and CDR2 (germline): SGDLS, YYNGEE. The chain has TRBV9 and TRBJ2-3; possibly TRBD2 for D (6 bases). Sequenced material: CD8+ T cells sorted from blood. The clonotype originates from a human donor in good health. CDR3 region: CASSAGGIDTQYF. In DNA, the CDR3 is TGTGCCAGCAGCGCAGGAGGGATAGATACGCAGTATTTT.